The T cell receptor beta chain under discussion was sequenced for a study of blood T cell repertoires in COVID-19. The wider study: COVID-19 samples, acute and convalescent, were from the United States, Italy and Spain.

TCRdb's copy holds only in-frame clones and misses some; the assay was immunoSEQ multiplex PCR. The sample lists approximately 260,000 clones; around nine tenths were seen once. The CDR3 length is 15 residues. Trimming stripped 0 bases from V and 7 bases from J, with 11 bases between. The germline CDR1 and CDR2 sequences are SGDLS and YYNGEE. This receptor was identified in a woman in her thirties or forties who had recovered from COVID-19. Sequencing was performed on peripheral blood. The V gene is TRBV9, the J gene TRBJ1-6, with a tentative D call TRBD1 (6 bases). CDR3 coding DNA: TGTGCCAGCAGCGTAGAAGGACAGAGGAATTCACCCCTCCACTTT. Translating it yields CASSVEGQRNSPLHF. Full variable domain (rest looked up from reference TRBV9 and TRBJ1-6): DSGVTQTPKHLITATGQRVTLRCSPRSGDLSVYWYQQSLDQGLQFLIQYYNGEERAKGNILERFSAQQFPDLHSELNLSSLELGDSALYFCASSVEGQRNSPLHFGNGTRLTVT.